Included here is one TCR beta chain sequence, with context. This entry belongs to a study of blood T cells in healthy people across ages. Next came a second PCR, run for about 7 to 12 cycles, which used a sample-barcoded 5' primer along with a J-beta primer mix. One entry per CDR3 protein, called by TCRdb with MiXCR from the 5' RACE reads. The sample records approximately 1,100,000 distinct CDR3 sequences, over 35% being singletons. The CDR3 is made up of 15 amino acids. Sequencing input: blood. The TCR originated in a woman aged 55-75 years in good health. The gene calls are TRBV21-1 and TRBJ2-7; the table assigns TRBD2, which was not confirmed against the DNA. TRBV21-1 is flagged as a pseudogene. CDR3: CASSKGAGSSYEQYF. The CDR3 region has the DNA TGTGCCAGCAGCAAAGGAGCGGGGAGCTCCTACGAGCAGTACTTC.